This T cell receptor beta chain stems from a study of shared clonotypes between healthy human individuals. Study overall: Each donor's CD4 naive and CD4 memory cells filled three plates apiece, CD8 naive two, and CD8 memory one.

In the case of this clone: Antigen specificity is unknown.

The CDR3 covers 17 residues. The ends were cut back, 5 bases at V and 0 bases at J, with 16 bases in the middle. CDR1 is SEHNR, CDR2 FQNEAQ, per germline (reference sequence). Several immunoSEQ plates held equal portions of the genomic DNA taken from each subset. Sequenced by immunoSEQ multiplex PCR; TCRdb stores in-frame clones only, minus some. The sample contains a few million clones, around 90% of which appear only once. Study outcomes and limitations: Donor scarcity curtailed the genetic and exposure-history diversity represented herein. Sampling involved blood alone; tissue repertoires likely differ.

This chain connects TRBV7-9 to TRBJ2-2; tentatively, D is TRBD1 (5 bases). Sequences were obtained from naive CD4+ T cells sorted from blood. Indicated subset: CD45RA+ positively selected. This receptor was obtained from a man between 18 and 35 years old in good health. In DNA, the CDR3 is TGTGCCAGCAGCGGGTGGGTAGGGGCACCGAACACCGGGGAGCTGTTTTTT. It specifies CASSGWVGAPNTGELFF.